This paragraph reports one T cell receptor delta chain. No antigen is known for it. Within one base of it there is no much larger clone, and no base qualities were kept. Library creation used RT-PCR. The reads were generated on an Illumina MiSeq. Clone calls in TCRdb were regenerated from the public reads with CATT, after which identical DNA sequences shared one row. Present in this sample are thousands of delta-chain clones, 13% to 15% of which were seen just once. The ten largest account for around 5.9% of the sample. These data originate in a study of gamma-delta T cells after stem cell transplantation (dated by TCRdb to the mid-2010s). The cysteine opens and the phenylalanine closes a CDR3 of 19 amino acids. Solely the CDR3 DNA is kept, with 57 bases framed from the first base. Trimmed from V: 4 bases; trimmed from J: 0 bases; junction bases lacking a gene match: 18. Via the germline V gene, CDR1 is GEAIGNYY and CDR2 EKD.

This TCR was sampled from a human donor. It is not recorded whose cells these are; they may come from a transplant donor. The source material was gamma-delta T cells. The sequence joins TRDV2 to TRDJ1; 8 nucleotides in the junction match TRDD3. The CDR3 protein is CACEPKSTGILKYTDKLIF. The nucleotides read TGTGCCTGTGAGCCCAAAAGTACGGGGATACTAAAGTACACCGATAAACTCATCTTT.